The 21 T cell receptor beta chains listed next were all sequenced from one sample in a study of T cell clonality in common variable immunodeficiency. The repertoire was sequenced with immunoSEQ multiplex PCR; TCRdb's copy has only in-frame clones and lacks some. Listed for the sample are approximately 81,000 clones, none seen a single time. What was sequenced was peripheral blood mononuclear cells. These receptors all come from a person aged 18 to 70 in good health.

This clone was observed at least ten times. The read is 3 residues too short to cover the CDR3 end, so that end is filled in from the germline J gene. The gene calls are TRBV4-2 and TRBJ2-2, with 10 nucleotides matching TRBD2. V lost 4 bases to trimming and J lost 2 bases; unmatched junction nucleotides: 7. The CDR3 spans 17 residues. Germline V gives CDR1 LGHNA, CDR2 YNFKEQ. CDR3 sequence reads: CASSRGLAELNTGELFF. The DNA read from the CDR3 is TGTGCCAGCAGCCGTGGACTAGCGGAGCTCAACACCGGGGAG.

In this sample, this clone turned up many times. The CDR3 end is not reached by the read, which stops 3 residues before it; the germline J gene fills it in. This chain joins TRBV5-6 and TRBJ2-2; 7 bases match TRBD1. CDR1 and CDR2 (germline): SGHDT, YYEEEE. There are 15 residues in the CDR3. Losses at the gene ends were 1 base for V and 6 bases for J; bases not matched to a gene: 6. This chain's CDR3 is CASSLIRQGAGELFF. The sequenced CDR3 bases are TGTGCCAGCAGCTTGATACGGCAGGGGGCCGGGGAG.

Many counts were recorded for this clone. The read falls 3 residues short of the CDR3 end, and the missing part is taken from the germline J gene. The chain recombines TRBV19 with TRBJ2-3; D may be TRBD2 (6 bases). The V and J ends lost 10 bases and 4 bases respectively, with 12 bases between them. Germline V gene sequence: CDR1 LNHDA, CDR2 SQIVND (reference sequence). The CDR3 is 12 amino acids. CDR3 sequence reads: CATGGGADTQYF. The CDR3 DNA, read in part, is TGTGCCACTGGAGGAGGGGCAGATACG. Full variable domain (missing parts from reference TRBV19 and TRBJ2-3): DGGITQSPKYLFRKEGQNVTLSCEQNLNHDAMYWYRQDPGQGLRLIYYSQIVNDFQKGDIAEGYSVSREKKESFPLTVTSAQKNPTAFYLCATGGGADTQYFGPGTRLTVL.

This clone was counted at least ten times. The read finishes 3 residues shy of the CDR3 end, and the germline J gene is used to complete it. Additional DNA sequences in this sample encode the identical CDR3. The V call is TRBV18, the J call TRBJ1-5; 8 bases fit TRBD1. Unmatched junction bases numbered 6, after V lost 6 bases and J lost 2 bases. The V gene's germline CDR1 is KGHSH and CDR2 LQKENI. The CDR3 loop spans 15 amino acids. The CDR3 spells CASSAGTGGNQPQHF. The part of the CDR3 DNA that was read is TGTGCCAGCTCGGCTGGGACAGGCGGCAATCAGCCC. The whole variable domain, filled in from reference TRBV18 and TRBJ1-5, reads NAGVMQNPRHLVRRRGQEARLRCSPMKGHSHVYWYRQLPEEGLKFMVYLQKENIIDESGMPKERFSAEFPKEGPSILRIQQVVRGDSAAYFCASSAGTGGNQPQHFGDGTRLSIL.

This clone was observed at least ten times. The read falls 3 residues short of the CDR3 end, and the missing part is taken from the germline J gene. The chain uses TRBV7-6 and TRBJ2-7; 11 positions agree with TRBD2. The germline gives CDR1 SGHVS, CDR2 FNYEAQ. This CDR3 has 15 amino acids. With V trimmed by 1 base and J by 3 bases, 2 bases remained unmatched. The CDR3 reads CASSLDGTSGYEQYF. The sequenced CDR3 bases are TGTGCCAGCAGCTTAGATGGGACTAGCGGCTACGAG.

At least ten counts were recorded for this clone. The sequenced fragment ends 3 residues before the CDR3 boundary, so the rest is inferred from the germline J gene. The chain links TRBV19 to TRBJ2-1; TRBD2 matches at 7 bases. Germline V gene sequence: CDR1 LNHDA, CDR2 SQIVND (reference sequence). There are 17 residues in the CDR3. V lost 1 base and J lost 5; bases outside the gene matches: 11. The CDR3 loop reads CASSIAGGRGWDNEQFF. CDR3 DNA (partial): TGTGCCAGTAGTATAGCGGGCGGGAGAGGATGGGACAATGAG.

This clone was seen repeatedly, ten times or more. The CDR3 end lies 3 residues beyond the end of the read and is filled in from the germline J gene. Other DNA sequences within the sample encode an identical CDR3. V usage is TRBV28 and J usage is TRBJ1-1, with D possibly being TRBD1 (5 bases). Germline V gene sequence: CDR1 MDHEN, CDR2 SYDVKM. Trimming took off 6 bases at V and 7 bases at J, with 24 bases between the two ends. The CDR3 consists of 16 residues. This CDR3 reads CASSPPGIWMDGEAFF. CDR3 bases read: TGTGCCAGCAGCCCGCCAGGGATATGGATGGATGGTGAA.

Ten or more counts support this clone. The read halts 3 residues ahead of the CDR3 end, with the missing end drawn from the germline J gene. V and J are TRBV6-4 and TRBJ2-1, with 10 bases aligning to TRBD2. J was trimmed by 2 bases and V by 4 bases; bases with no gene match: 8. Germline values: CDR1 MRHNA, CDR2 SNTAGT. The length of the CDR3 is 17 residues. CDR3 protein: CASSGSSGRNTYNEQFF. CDR3 bases read: TGTGCCAGCAGTGGCTCTAGCGGGAGAAACACCTACAATGAG.

This clone was detected many times. Coverage ceases 3 residues before the CDR3 finishes, and the germline J gene fills in the end. This chain links TRBV12-3 or TRBV12-4 with TRBJ2-7; TRBD2 is a possible D gene (6 bases). Trimming pared 5 bases from V and 3 bases from J, leaving 14 bases between. The CDR3 has 14 residues. The CDR3 bases that were read are TGTGCCAGCAGTCCCCCGGACTACGTCTACGAG. Its translation: CASSPPDYVYE. The complete CDR3 reads CASSPPDYVYEQYF.

A few counts support this clone. The read ends 3 residues shy of where the CDR3 ends; the end is completed using the germline J gene. Distinct nucleotide sequences in the sample also encode this CDR3. This chain uses TRBV11-2 with TRBJ1-3; TRBD1 might be the D (5 bases). The V gene's germline CDR1 is SGHAT and CDR2 FQNNGV. V was clipped by 0 bases and J by 4 bases, with 7 bases between them. There are 14 residues in the CDR3. The CDR3 DNA, read in part, is TGTGCCAGCAGCTTAGACAGGACAGGAAACACC. It is translated as CASSLDRTGNT. The whole CDR3 reads CASSLDRTGNTIYF.

This clone has at least ten counts. The observed sequence ends 3 residues before the CDR3 terminus, with the missing tail filled in from the germline J gene. The rearrangement uses TRBV4-2 and TRBJ2-1; D is ambiguous. CDR1 is LGHNA and CDR2 is YNFKEQ in the germline V gene. V was clipped by 4 bases and J by 4 bases, with 20 bases between them. CDR3 length equals 17 residues. CDR3 region: CASSPPGIAEKYNEQFF. The CDR3 bases that were read are TGTGCCAGCAGCCCCCCGGGTATTGCGGAGAAATACAATGAG.

This clone was counted many times. Other nucleotide sequences in the sample specify the same CDR3. The sequenced CDR3 bases are TGTGCCAGCTCACCGCCACAGGGGCGAACAGATACG. Amino acid sequence: CASSPPQGRTDT. The entire CDR3 protein is CASSPPQGRTDTQYF. J is TRBJ2-3 and V is TRBV18; 7 nucleotides agree with TRBD1. Read sequence stops 3 residues before the CDR3 end, and the germline J gene provides the missing end. Germline values: CDR1 KGHSH, CDR2 LQKENI. The ends lost 3 bases at V and 3 bases at J; junction bases unmatched: 6. The CDR3 runs 15 residues.

This clone was seen many times. From the germline J gene comes the end of the CDR3, since the read stops 3 residues before it. V usage is TRBV30 and J usage is TRBJ1-4; D not resolved. V shed 3 bases and J shed 8 bases, with 16 bases lying between them. CDR3 length equals 14 residues. Germline V gene data show CDR1 as GTSNPN and CDR2 as SVGIG (reference sequence). CDR3 DNA (partial): TGTGCCTGGAGCGGATTGCCCCGAGGGGAAAAA. Its translation: CAWSGLPRGEK. The full CDR3 sequence reads CAWSGLPRGEKLFF.

This clone was seen many times. The read finishes 3 residues shy of the CDR3 end, and the germline J gene is used to complete it. The rearrangement uses TRBV5-1 and TRBJ2-7, with 11 bases matching TRBD2. Germline CDR1 and CDR2: SGHRS and YFSETQ. The CDR3 consists of 16 residues. V gave up 5 bases and J gave up 2 bases; unmatched junction bases: 9. The CDR3 DNA, read in part, is TGCGCCAGCAGTCCCGGGACTAGCGGTCCCCCCTACGAG. Translating it yields CASSPGTSGPPYE. The entire CDR3 is CASSPGTSGPPYEQYF. Filled out from reference TRBV5-1 and TRBJ2-7, the complete variable domain reads KAGVTQTPRYLIKTRGQQVTLSCSPISGHRSVSWYQQTPGQGLQFLFEYFSETQRNKGNFPGRFSGRQFSNSRSEMNVSTLELGDSALYLCASSPGTSGPPYEQYFGPGTRLTVT.

In this sample, this clone turned up many times. The read falls 3 residues short of the CDR3 end, and the missing part is taken from the germline J gene. The chain employs TRBV5-4 and TRBJ2-3; 8 bases map to TRBD2. J lost 7 bases, V lost 0 bases, and 7 bases had no gene match. The CDR3 is made up of 15 amino acids. The germline V gene encodes CDR1 SGHNT and CDR2 YYREEE (reference sequence). CDR3 protein: CASSLGSGSINTQYF. CDR3 DNA (partial): TGTGCCAGCAGCTTGGGAAGCGGGAGTATAAATACG.

This clone appeared many times. Germline is not matched at one junction end, which may reflect a read error. The sequenced fragment ends 3 residues before the CDR3 boundary, so the rest is inferred from the germline J gene. The rearrangement joins TRBV4-2 to TRBJ2-2, with TRBD2 matching over 7 bases. This CDR3 spans 14 amino acids. CDR1 LGHNA and CDR2 YNFKEQ come from the germline V gene. This CDR3 is CASTERENTGELFF. The CDR3 DNA, read in part, is TGCGCCAGCACAGAGCGGGAGAACACCGGGGAG.

This clone was detected ten times or more. Read sequence stops 3 residues before the CDR3 end, and the germline J gene provides the missing end. V is TRBV9 and J is TRBJ1-1, with no clear D. The V end was cut by 3 bases, the J end by 3 bases, with 18 bases between. Germline V gene lookup returns CDR1 SGDLS and CDR2 YYNGEE. This CDR3 contains 16 residues. CDR3 residues: CASSASEASAHTEAFF. The sequenced CDR3 bases are TGTGCCAGCAGCGCCTCCGAAGCGTCGGCCCACACTGAA.

This clone was counted many times. Sequencing ends 3 residues short of the CDR3 end; the germline J gene provides the rest. This chain connects TRBV19 to TRBJ2-3, with a weak D call TRBD1 (6 bases). The V gene lost 1 base and the J gene lost 3 bases, with 8 bases spanning the gap. The CDR3 sequence is 14 residues long. Per germline, CDR1 LNHDA and CDR2 SQIVND (reference sequence). The CDR3 sequence is CASSIGGGTDTQYF. Partial CDR3 DNA: TGTGCCAGTAGTATAGGAGGGGGTACAGATACG. Together with reference TRBV19 and TRBJ2-3, the CDR3 gives the full variable domain: DGGITQSPKYLFRKEGQNVTLSCEQNLNHDAMYWYRQDPGQGLRLIYYSQIVNDFQKGDIAEGYSVSREKKESFPLTVTSAQKNPTAFYLCASSIGGGTDTQYFGPGTRLTVL.

This clone was recorded at least ten times. The read gets to within 3 residues of the CDR3 end, and the germline J gene fills in the rest. The V and J genes are TRBV20-1 and TRBJ1-2; 12 positions agree with TRBD1. V shed 6 bases and J 0 bases; nucleotides not matched to a gene: 5. Germline V gene sequence: CDR1 DFQATT, CDR2 SNEGSKA (reference sequence). The CDR3 loop spans 15 amino acids. Incomplete CDR3 DNA: TGCAGTGCACCGGGACAGGGGGCAGCTAACTATGGC. Protein product: CSAPGQGAANYG. The entire CDR3 sequence reads CSAPGQGAANYGYTF.

This clone has a count of ten or more. The observed sequence ends 3 residues before the CDR3 terminus, with the missing tail filled in from the germline J gene. The chain has TRBV2 and TRBJ2-2; a weak D match, TRBD1 (6 bases). The CDR3 length is 14 residues. The germline gives CDR1 SNHLY, CDR2 FYNNEI. V shed 4 bases and J shed 1 base, with 7 bases lying between them. The CDR3 loop reads CASSGGQNTGELFF. CDR3 DNA (partial): TGTGCCAGCAGTGGGGGACAGAACACCGGGGAG.

In its sample, this clone was seen many times. The observed sequence ends 3 residues before the CDR3 terminus, with the missing tail filled in from the germline J gene. This chain connects TRBV13 to TRBJ2-5, with D possibly matching TRBD1 (6 bases). Per germline, CDR1 PRHDT and CDR2 FYEKMQ (reference sequence). V lost 4 bases to trimming and J lost 4 bases, with 13 bases between them. The CDR3 runs to 14 residues. The CDR3 loop reads CASSSSQGGETQYF. The part of the CDR3 DNA that was read is TGTGCCAGCAGCTCCTCACAGGGCGGAGAGACC.